This is a list of T cell receptor beta chains from one sample in a study of blood T cell repertoires in COVID-19. The table came from immunoSEQ multiplex PCR; TCRdb's copy has only in-frame clones and leaves some out. Of 130,000 or so clones listed, around three quarters were seen once; the top ten hold roughly 2%. Material for sequencing was peripheral blood. Every receptor here comes from a woman aged 70-85 years with acute or convalescent COVID-19. The CDR3 runs from the conserved cysteine through the conserved F or W. Each record gives: J gene, D gene, V gene, clone size, CDR3 DNA, CDR3 protein. D genes are given only for firm matches. Size values are once, few and many counts, or a class for expanded clones, and some rows have none.

J: TRBJ2-1; D: TRBD1; V: TRBV30; size: .; DNA: TGTGCCTGGAGTGTAATGGGACAGCACTTCTTC; CDR3: CAWSVMGQHFF
J: TRBJ1-1; D: TRBD1; V: TRBV19; size: .; DNA: TGTGCCAGTAGTATAAAACCGACAGGGGGTATCGCTGAAGCTTTCTTT; CDR3: CASSIKPTGGIAEAFF
J: TRBJ2-7; D: .; V: TRBV4-1; size: .; DNA: TGCGCCAGCAGCCAAGCCCCAGCAGGGGAGCAGTACTTC; CDR3: CASSQAPAGEQYF
J: TRBJ1-6; D: .; V: TRBV10-3; size: .; DNA: TGTGCCATCAGAAGGGCGGGGGATAATTCACCCCTCCACTTT; CDR3: CAIRRAGDNSPLHF
J: TRBJ2-1; D: TRBD2; V: TRBV2; size: .; DNA: TGTGCCAGCAGTGAATATGGGCTAGCGGGAGGGCCGTACAATGAGCAGTTCTTC; CDR3: CASSEYGLAGGPYNEQFF
J: TRBJ1-3; D: .; V: TRBV5-1; size: few; DNA: TGCGCCAGCAGCTACTCAAACACCATATATTTT; CDR3: CASSYSNTIYF
J: TRBJ1-2; D: .; V: TRBV28; size: few; DNA: TGTGCCAGCAGTTGGGGGCAGGGGCATGGCTACACCTTC; CDR3: CASSWGQGHGYTF
J: TRBJ2-7; D: .; V: TRBV3-1/TRBV3-2; size: few; DNA: TGTGCCAGCAGCCCCCTCTCCGAGCAGTACTTC; CDR3: CASSPLSEQYF
J: TRBJ2-2; D: TRBD1; V: TRBV9; size: .; DNA: TGTGCCAGCAGCGTAGGAATCCAGGGGGTCACCGGGGAGCTGTTTTTT; CDR3: CASSVGIQGVTGELFF
J: TRBJ1-4; D: TRBD1; V: TRBV7-9; size: .; DNA: TGTGCCAGCGATCGAGACAGGGGAGGTGAAAAACTGTTTTTT; CDR3: CASDRDRGGEKLFF
J: TRBJ2-3; D: TRBD2; V: TRBV11-2; size: many; DNA: TGTGCCAGCAGCCGGACTAGCGGGGGACCAAGCACAGATACGCAGTATTTT; CDR3: CASSRTSGGPSTDTQYF
J: TRBJ2-1; D: TRBD2; V: TRBV2; size: .; DNA: TGTGCCAGCAGTGAAGTACTAGCGCGAAACAATGAGCAGTTCTTC; CDR3: CASSEVLARNNEQFF
J: TRBJ2-5; D: TRBD1; V: TRBV30; size: .; DNA: TGTGCCTGGAGTGGCCATACAGGGGGTCTTGAGGAGACCCAGTACTTC; CDR3: CAWSGHTGGLEETQYF
J: TRBJ1-5; D: TRBD1; V: TRBV19; size: .; DNA: TGTGCCAGTAGTGACAGGGGACTAAATCAGCCCCAGCATTTT; CDR3: CASSDRGLNQPQHF
J: TRBJ2-7; D: .; V: TRBV28; size: few; DNA: TGTGCCAGCAGCCTGACAGCCTACGAGCAGTACTTC; CDR3: CASSLTAYEQYF
J: TRBJ1-2; D: TRBD1; V: TRBV5-4; size: .; DNA: TGTGCCAGCAGCTTGCCAGGGGGCGCGGACTATGGCTACACCTTC; CDR3: CASSLPGGADYGYTF
J: TRBJ2-1; D: .; V: TRBV19; size: .; DNA: TGTGCCAGTGGACAGTCAGGAAATGAGCAGTTCTTC; CDR3: CASGQSGNEQFF
J: TRBJ2-5; D: TRBD2; V: TRBV2; size: .; DNA: TGTGCCAGCAGTGAGGATTCCCTTACTAGCGGGGGAGGGGAGACCCAGTACTTC; CDR3: CASSEDSLTSGGGETQYF
J: TRBJ1-6; D: .; V: TRBV19; size: .; DNA: TGTGCCAGTAGTATTGATGAGCACTCACCCCTCCACTTT; CDR3: CASSIDEHSPLHF
J: TRBJ2-3; D: TRBD2; V: TRBV7-2; size: .; DNA: TGTGCCAGCAGCTTAACGGGACTAGCCATGGATACGCAGTATTTT; CDR3: CASSLTGLAMDTQYF
J: TRBJ2-7; D: TRBD2; V: TRBV3-1/TRBV3-2; size: .; DNA: TGTGCCAGCAGCCGCGGGGGGGGCTACGAGCAGTACTTC; CDR3: CASSRGGGYEQYF
J: TRBJ2-1; D: .; V: TRBV6-2/TRBV6-3; size: .; DNA: TGTGCCAGCAGTTATCTCCGCCGGAGCCACGGCAATGAGCAGTTCTTC; CDR3: CASSYLRRSHGNEQFF
J: TRBJ1-6; D: TRBD1; V: TRBV9; size: .; DNA: TGTGCCAGCAGCGGAAGGACAGGGATCCTCCACTTT; CDR3: CASSGRTGILHF
J: TRBJ2-5; D: TRBD2; V: TRBV7-2; size: .; DNA: TGTGCCAGCAGCGTTAGCGGGGCTCAAGAGACCCAGTACTTC; CDR3: CASSVSGAQETQYF
J: TRBJ2-5; D: TRBD1; V: TRBV4-1; size: .; DNA: TGCGCCAGCAGCCAAGATACAGGGGCCTGGGGCCAAGAGACCCAGTACTTC; CDR3: CASSQDTGAWGQETQYF
J: TRBJ2-7; D: TRBD1; V: TRBV5-1; size: .; DNA: TGCGCCAGCAGCTTGGAAGGGACAGCCTACGAGCAGTACTTC; CDR3: CASSLEGTAYEQYF
J: TRBJ2-1; D: TRBD2; V: TRBV5-5; size: .; DNA: TGTGCCAGCAGCCTACTAGCGGGGACCTACAATGAGCAGTTCTTC; CDR3: CASSLLAGTYNEQFF
J: TRBJ1-5; D: .; V: TRBV6-1; size: .; DNA: TGTGCCAGCACCCCGGCAGGGCTTAGCAATCAGCCCCAGCATTTT; CDR3: CASTPAGLSNQPQHF
J: TRBJ2-2; D: .; V: TRBV4-1; size: .; DNA: TGCGCCAGCAGCCAAGTTGGGACAAGCGGGGAGCTGTTTTTT; CDR3: CASSQVGTSGELFF
J: TRBJ2-2; D: TRBD1; V: TRBV7-2; size: few; DNA: TGTGCCAGCAGGTTACAGGGGGCGAACACCGGGGAGCTGTTTTTT; CDR3: CASRLQGANTGELFF
J: TRBJ2-1; D: .; V: TRBV12-5; size: .; DNA: TGTGCTAGTGGTTTGGTTTTAGGACAGTACAATGAGCAGTTCTTC; CDR3: CASGLVLGQYNEQFF
J: TRBJ2-2; D: TRBD1; V: TRBV7-2; size: few; DNA: TGTGCCTCCGGGACAGGAAACGCGAACACCGGGGAGCTGTTTTTT; CDR3: CASGTGNANTGELFF
J: TRBJ2-7; D: TRBD2; V: TRBV28; size: .; DNA: TGTGCCAGCAGTTTATTGGGACTAGCGGGAGATCTTGAGCAGTACTTC; CDR3: CASSLLGLAGDLEQYF
J: TRBJ2-1; D: TRBD1; V: TRBV5-1; size: .; DNA: TGCGCCAGCAGCCGAGAACAGGGGCGAAACAATGAGCAGTTCTTC; CDR3: CASSREQGRNNEQFF
J: TRBJ1-3; D: TRBD1; V: TRBV28; size: .; DNA: TGTGCCAGCAGTTTAAGGGGGCTTGAGTTGCGGTATCATTTT; CDR3: CASSLRGLELRYHF
J: TRBJ1-6; D: .; V: TRBV3-1/TRBV3-2; size: many; DNA: TGTGCCAGCAGCCAAACCCCCGAAGCAGGGAAACGGACCTATAATTCACCCCTCCACTTT; CDR3: CASSQTPEAGKRTYNSPLHF
J: TRBJ2-7; D: TRBD1; V: TRBV29-1; size: .; DNA: TGCAGCGTTGTAGGACAGGGATACGAGCAGTACTTC; CDR3: CSVVGQGYEQYF
J: TRBJ2-5; D: .; V: TRBV18; size: .; DNA: TGTGCCAGCTCAGATCTCGGACTCATCGGTCAAGAGACCCAGTACTTC; CDR3: CASSDLGLIGQETQYF
J: TRBJ1-1; D: .; V: TRBV7-9; size: .; DNA: TGTGCCAGCAGCCCCCACAATGGACAGAACACTGAAGCTTTCTTT; CDR3: CASSPHNGQNTEAFF
J: TRBJ1-1; D: TRBD1; V: TRBV29-1; size: .; DNA: TGCAGCGGTGGGACAGGGAACACTGAAGCTTTCTTT; CDR3: CSGGTGNTEAFF
J: TRBJ2-5; D: .; V: TRBV5-1; size: few; DNA: TGCGCCAGCGGGCCAGGGCGGTTTGAGACCCAGTACTTC; CDR3: CASGPGRFETQYF
J: TRBJ2-7; D: .; V: TRBV7-8; size: .; DNA: TGTGCCAGCAGCTTAGAGAGGGGAGGCGAGCAGTACTTC; CDR3: CASSLERGGEQYF
J: TRBJ2-2; D: TRBD2; V: TRBV5-1; size: .; DNA: TGCGCCAGCAGCTTGTTAGCGGGGGGTCGAACCGGGGAGCTGTTTTTT; CDR3: CASSLLAGGRTGELFF
J: TRBJ1-4; D: TRBD1; V: TRBV5-8; size: .; DNA: TGTGCCAGCAGTTGGAAGGGGGCTGGTAATGAAAAACTGTTTTTT; CDR3: CASSWKGAGNEKLFF
J: TRBJ1-4; D: .; V: TRBV28; size: .; DNA: TGTGCCAGCAGTTTATCCTCTCGTGTGAAACTGTTTTTT; CDR3: CASSLSSRVKLFF
J: TRBJ1-1; D: .; V: TRBV10-1; size: .; DNA: TGCGCCAGCAGTGAGCAGGGGAACACTGAAGCTTTCTTT; CDR3: CASSEQGNTEAFF
J: TRBJ1-2; D: .; V: TRBV3-1/TRBV3-2; size: .; DNA: TGTGCCAGCACCCCAGGGATCTCAGGGGCTAACTATGGCTACACCTTC; CDR3: CASTPGISGANYGYTF
J: TRBJ1-1; D: .; V: TRBV6-5; size: few; DNA: TGTGCCAGCGGCAAAATCTCGAACACTGAAGCTTTCTTT; CDR3: CASGKISNTEAFF
J: TRBJ2-5; D: TRBD1; V: TRBV3-1/TRBV3-2; size: .; DNA: TGTGCCAGCAGCCAAAGACAGGGCCGGGAGACCCAGTACTTC; CDR3: CASSQRQGRETQYF
J: TRBJ2-2; D: .; V: TRBV9; size: .; DNA: TGTGCCAGCAGCGTAGCTGGCGGGGGCCTCAACACCGGGGAGCTGTTTTTT; CDR3: CASSVAGGGLNTGELFF
J: TRBJ2-7; D: TRBD1; V: TRBV27; size: .; DNA: TGTGCCAGCACCCGGACAGGGGGTATTTACGAGCAGTACTTC; CDR3: CASTRTGGIYEQYF
J: TRBJ1-2; D: .; V: TRBV6-5; size: once; DNA: TGTGCCAGCAGTTATGGAGCGTCCGGCTACACCTTC; CDR3: CASSYGASGYTF
J: TRBJ1-4; D: .; V: TRBV28; size: .; DNA: TGTGCCAGCAGTTTACCGGCAGGGGCTGGAGAAAAACTGTTTTTT; CDR3: CASSLPAGAGEKLFF